This record covers a single TCR beta chain. The CDR3 is made up of 15 amino acids. V dropped 6 bases and J dropped 4 bases, with 15 bases sitting between them. Germline V CDR1 and CDR2: SNHLY, FYNNEI. The sample belongs to a study of blood T cell repertoires in COVID-19. Study overall: Researchers got acute and convalescent COVID-19 samples from the United States, Italy and Spain. Sources were T cells, B-cell-depleted T cells, or PBMCs; the material itself was cDNA or gDNA.

The repertoire was sequenced with immunoSEQ multiplex PCR; TCRdb's copy has only in-frame clones and lacks some. The table shows 250,000 to 350,000 clones, with approximately 84% occurring only once. This sequence was found in a human donor with COVID-19, enrolled during active disease. The donor label of this sample is uncertain. Sample: peripheral blood. The V gene is TRBV2, the J gene TRBJ1-4; no firm D call. The DNA for the CDR3 is TGTGCCAGCAGCCTTCTCGCGAGTTATAATGAAAAACTGTTTTTT. This translates into CASSLLASYNEKLFF.